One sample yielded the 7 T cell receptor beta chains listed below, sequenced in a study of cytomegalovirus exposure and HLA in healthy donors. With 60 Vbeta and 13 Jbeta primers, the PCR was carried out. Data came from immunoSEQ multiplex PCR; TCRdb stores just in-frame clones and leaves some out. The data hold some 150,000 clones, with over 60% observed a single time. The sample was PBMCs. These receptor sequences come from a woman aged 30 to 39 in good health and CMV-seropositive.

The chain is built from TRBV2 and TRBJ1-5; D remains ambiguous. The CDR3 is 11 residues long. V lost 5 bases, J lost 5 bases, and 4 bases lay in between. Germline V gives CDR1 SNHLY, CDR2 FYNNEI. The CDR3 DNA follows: TGTGCCAGCAGTCTTGATCAGCCCCAGCATTTT. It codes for CASSLDQPQHF.

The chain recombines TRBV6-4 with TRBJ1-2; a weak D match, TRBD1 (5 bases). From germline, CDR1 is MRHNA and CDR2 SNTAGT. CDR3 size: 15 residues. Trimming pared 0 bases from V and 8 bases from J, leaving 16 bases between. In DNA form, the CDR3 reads TGTGCCAGCAGTGACTCGGCAGTACACTCAGGGGGCTACACCTTC. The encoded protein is CASSDSAVHSGGYTF.

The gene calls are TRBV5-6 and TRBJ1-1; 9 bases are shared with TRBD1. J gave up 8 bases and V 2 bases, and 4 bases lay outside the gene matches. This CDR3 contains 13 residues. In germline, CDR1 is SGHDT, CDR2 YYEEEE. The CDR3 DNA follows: TGTGCCAGCAGCTTATTACAGGGGGCGGAAGCTTTCTTT. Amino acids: CASSLLQGAEAFF.

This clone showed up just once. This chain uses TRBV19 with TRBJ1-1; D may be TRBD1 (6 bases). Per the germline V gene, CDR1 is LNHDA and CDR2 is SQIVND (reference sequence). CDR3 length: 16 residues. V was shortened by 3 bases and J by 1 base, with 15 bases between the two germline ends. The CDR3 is CASSIHQGSANTEAFF. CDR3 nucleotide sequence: TGTGCCAGTAGTATTCACCAGGGGAGTGCGAACACTGAAGCTTTCTTT.

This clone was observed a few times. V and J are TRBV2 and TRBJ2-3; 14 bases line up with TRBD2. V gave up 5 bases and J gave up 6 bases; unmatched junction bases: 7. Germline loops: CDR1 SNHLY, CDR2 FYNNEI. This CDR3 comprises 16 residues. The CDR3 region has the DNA TGTGCCAGCAGTCCCGGACTAGCGGGGGGCAGGGATACGCAGTATTTT. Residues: CASSPGLAGGRDTQYF.

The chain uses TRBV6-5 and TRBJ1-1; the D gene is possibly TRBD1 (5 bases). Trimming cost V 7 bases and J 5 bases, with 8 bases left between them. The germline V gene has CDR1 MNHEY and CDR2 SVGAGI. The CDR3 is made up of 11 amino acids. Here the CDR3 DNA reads TGTGCCAGCATAGGGGAAACTGAAGCTTTCTTT. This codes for CASIGETEAFF.

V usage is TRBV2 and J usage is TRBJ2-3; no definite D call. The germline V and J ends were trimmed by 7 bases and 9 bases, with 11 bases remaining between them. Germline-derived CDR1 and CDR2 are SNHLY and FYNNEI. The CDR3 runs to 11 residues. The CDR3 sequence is CASTRVYTQYF. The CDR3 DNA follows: TGTGCCAGCACTCGGGTTTACACGCAGTATTTT.